This TCR beta chain is from a study of technical replicates of blood from a few donors. V lost 3 bases, J lost 9 bases, and 6 bases stayed unmatched. CDR1 is SGHNT and CDR2 is YYREEE in the germline V gene (reference sequence). This CDR3 is built from 13 residues. Profiled with immunoSEQ multiplex PCR; TCRdb holds only in-frame clones, not every one. The table shows 50,000 to 70,000 clones, with roughly 95% occurring only once. V usage is TRBV5-4 and J usage is TRBJ2-1, with 7 positions matching TRBD1. The specimen sequenced was PBMCs. The source of this sequence is a human donor in good health. Some clones in this sample may be carry-over from other donors' samples. CDR3 DNA sequence: TGTGCCAGCAGCTGGGTGGCAGGGGGTGAGCAGTTCTTC. Its protein is CASSWVAGGEQFF. Variable domain in full (rest from reference TRBV5-4 and TRBJ2-1): ETGVTQSPTHLIKTRGQQVTLRCSSQSGHNTVSWYQQALGQGPQFIFQYYREEENGRGNFPPRFSGLQFPNYSSELNVNALELDDSALYLCASSWVAGGEQFFGPGTRLTVL.